The 5 T cell receptor beta chains presented below share a single source sample, sequenced in a study of response to subunit inactivated influenza vaccine. TCRdb ran MiXCR on the RT-PCR reads and lists one entry per CDR3 protein. The sample records 600,000 to 700,000 distinct CDR3 sequences, about 14% being singletons. Sequenced material: PBMCs from blood, taken around 14 days before vaccination. Source of these receptors: a man in his fifties who received an inactivated influenza vaccine.

This clonotype showed up many times. The genes are TRBV4-3 and TRBJ2-3; D gene ambiguous. From germline, CDR1 is LGHNA and CDR2 YSLEER. The CDR3 totals 15 residues. V shed 0 bases and J shed 6 bases, with 13 bases lying between them. The chain's CDR3 is CASSQDRLGPDTQYF. The CDR3, as DNA: TGCGCCAGCAGCCAAGATCGGCTAGGGCCTGATACGCAGTATTTT.

The J gene is TRBJ2-7, the V gene TRBV28, with D possibly matching TRBD2 (6 bases). The CDR3 spans 15 residues. The germline CDR1 and CDR2 sequences are MDHEN and SYDVKM. V lost 2 bases and J lost 2, with 13 bases in between. This CDR3 reads CASSLDGRGPYEQYF. CDR3 sequence (DNA): TGTGCCAGCAGTTTAGACGGGAGAGGCCCCTACGAGCAGTACTTC.

This clonotype was detected a few times. The CDR3 loop reads CSARERQETQYF. Written as DNA, the CDR3 is TGCAGTGCTAGAGAGCGGCAAGAGACCCAGTACTTC. J is TRBJ2-5 and V is TRBV20-1; D is ambiguous. Germline-derived CDR1 and CDR2 are DFQATT and SNEGSKA (reference sequence). Trimming removed 0 bases at V and 2 bases at J, with 4 bases between. The CDR3 extends over 12 amino acids.

This clonotype was recorded a few times. The chain combines TRBV7-9 with TRBJ1-1; TRBD1 matches 8 bases. With V trimmed by 3 bases and J by 5 bases, 11 bases remained unmatched. The CDR3 length is 16 residues. CDR1 and CDR2 (germline): SEHNR, FQNEAQ (reference sequence). The CDR3 loop reads CASSFHSIQGGTEAFF. The CDR3 coding sequence is TGTGCCAGCAGCTTCCACTCAATACAGGGGGGTACTGAAGCTTTCTTT.

Details on this clonotype: At one of its ends the junction is not consistent with the germline gene, which may arise from a read error. The V and J genes are TRBV27 and TRBJ2-7; D is unclear. Germline CDR1 MNHEY, CDR2 SMNVEV (reference sequence). This CDR3 region has 17 residues. The DNA of the CDR3 is TGCACCAGCAGTCAAAATCCGCCGGTAGACACCTACTACGAGCAGTACTTC. This codes for CTSSQNPPVDTYYEQYF.